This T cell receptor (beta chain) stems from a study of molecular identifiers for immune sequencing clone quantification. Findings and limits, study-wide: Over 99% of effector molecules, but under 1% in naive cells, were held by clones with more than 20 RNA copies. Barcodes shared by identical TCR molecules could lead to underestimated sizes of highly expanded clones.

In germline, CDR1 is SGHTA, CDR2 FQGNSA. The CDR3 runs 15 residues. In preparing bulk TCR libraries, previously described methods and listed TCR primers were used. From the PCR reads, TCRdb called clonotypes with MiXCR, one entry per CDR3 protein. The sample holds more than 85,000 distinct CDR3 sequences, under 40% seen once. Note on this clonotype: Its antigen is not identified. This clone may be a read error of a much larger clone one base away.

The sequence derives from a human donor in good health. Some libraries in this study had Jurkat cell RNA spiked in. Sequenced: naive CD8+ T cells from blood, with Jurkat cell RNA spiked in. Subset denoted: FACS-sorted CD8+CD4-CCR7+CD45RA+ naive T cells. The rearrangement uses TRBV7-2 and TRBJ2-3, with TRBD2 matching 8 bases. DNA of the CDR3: TGTGCCAGCGGCTTAAGCGGGAGTTGGCCAGATACGCAGTATTTT. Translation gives CASGLSGSWPDTQYF.